This T cell receptor beta chain was found in a study of CD8 T cells in Susac syndrome. V was clipped by 7 bases and J by 9 bases, with 24 bases between them. CDR3 length equals 15 residues. In germline, CDR1 is MNHEY, CDR2 SVGAGI. Reverse transcription used roughly 0.5 to 1 ug RNA and random hexamers. A single record per CDR3 protein comes from TCRdb applying MiXCR to the immunoSEQ multiplex PCR reads. The sample contains about 140,000 distinct CDR3 sequences, around 93% of which appear only once. The sequenced sample was CD4+ T cells from PBMCs. The gene calls are TRBV6-5 and TRBJ1-2; no reliable D call. The receptor was isolated from a human donor with Susac syndrome. The DNA for the CDR3 is TGTGCCAGCATAGTCACGCCAGTCGGGAGGTGGAGCTACACCTTC. Translation gives CASIVTPVGRWSYTF.